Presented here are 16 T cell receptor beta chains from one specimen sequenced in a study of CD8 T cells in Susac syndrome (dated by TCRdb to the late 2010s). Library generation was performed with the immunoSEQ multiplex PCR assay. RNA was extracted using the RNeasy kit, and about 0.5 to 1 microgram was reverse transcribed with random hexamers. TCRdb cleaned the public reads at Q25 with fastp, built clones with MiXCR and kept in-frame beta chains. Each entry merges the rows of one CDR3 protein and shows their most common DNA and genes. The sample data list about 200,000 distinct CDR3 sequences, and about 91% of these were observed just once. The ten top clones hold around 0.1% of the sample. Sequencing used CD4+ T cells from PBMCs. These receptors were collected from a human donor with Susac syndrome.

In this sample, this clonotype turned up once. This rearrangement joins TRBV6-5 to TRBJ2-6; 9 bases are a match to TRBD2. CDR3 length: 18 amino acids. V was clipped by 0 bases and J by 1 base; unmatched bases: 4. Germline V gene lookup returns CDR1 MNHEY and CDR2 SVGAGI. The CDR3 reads CASSYSRGLASGANVLTF. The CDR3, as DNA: TGTGCCAGCAGTTACTCGAGGGGACTAGCATCTGGGGCCAACGTCCTGACTTTC.

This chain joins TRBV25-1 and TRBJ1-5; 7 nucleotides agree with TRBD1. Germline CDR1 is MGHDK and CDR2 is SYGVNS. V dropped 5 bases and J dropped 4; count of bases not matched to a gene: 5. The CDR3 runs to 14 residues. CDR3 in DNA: TGTGCCAGCAGTCTGACAGGGTTTAATCAGCCCCAGCATTTT. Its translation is CASSLTGFNQPQHF. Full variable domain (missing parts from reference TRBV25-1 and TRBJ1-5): EADIYQTPRYLVIGTGKKITLECSQTMGHDKMYWYQQDPGMELHLIHYSYGVNSTEKGDLSSESTVSRIRTEHFPLTLESARPSHTSQYLCASSLTGFNQPQHFGDGTRLSIL.

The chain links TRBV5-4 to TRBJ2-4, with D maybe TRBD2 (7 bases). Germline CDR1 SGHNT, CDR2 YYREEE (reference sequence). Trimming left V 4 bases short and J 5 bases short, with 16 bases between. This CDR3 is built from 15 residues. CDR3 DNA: TGTGCCAGCAGCACTGTGAGGGGGGGCGAAAACATTCAGTACTTC. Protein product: CASSTVRGGENIQYF.

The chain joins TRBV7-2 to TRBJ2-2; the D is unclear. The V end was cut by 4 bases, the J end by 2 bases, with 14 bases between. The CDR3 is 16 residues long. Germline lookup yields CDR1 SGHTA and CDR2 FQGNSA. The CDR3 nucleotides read TGTGCCAGCAGCTGGGCAGTGGGTCTTAACACCGGGGAGCTGTTTTTT. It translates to CASSWAVGLNTGELFF.

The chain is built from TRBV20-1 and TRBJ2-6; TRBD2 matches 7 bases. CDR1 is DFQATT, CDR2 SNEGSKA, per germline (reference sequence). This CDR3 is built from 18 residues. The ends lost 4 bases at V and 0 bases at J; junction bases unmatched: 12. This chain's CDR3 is CSATYAGDRNSGANVLTF. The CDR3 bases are TGCAGTGCTACCTATGCGGGGGACCGAAACTCTGGGGCCAACGTCCTGACTTTC.

CDR3 amino acids: CASSPPGISYEQYF. The CDR3 DNA reads TGTGCCAGCAGCCCACCAGGGATCTCCTACGAGCAGTACTTC. The chain employs TRBV3-1 and TRBJ2-7; D is perhaps TRBD1 (5 bases). Between the trimmed V and J ends, which lost 4 bases and 0 bases, there was a span of 10 bases. CDR1 LGHDT and CDR2 YNNKEL come from the germline V gene (reference sequence). The CDR3 is 14 amino acids.

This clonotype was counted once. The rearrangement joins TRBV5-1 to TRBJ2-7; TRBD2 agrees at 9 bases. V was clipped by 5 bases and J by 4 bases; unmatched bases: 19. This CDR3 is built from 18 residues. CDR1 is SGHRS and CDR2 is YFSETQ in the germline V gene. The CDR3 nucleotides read TGCGCCAGCAGTCAACAGCGGGGGGCCCCGGGAAGCTCATACGAGCAGTACTTC. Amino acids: CASSQQRGAPGSSYEQYF.

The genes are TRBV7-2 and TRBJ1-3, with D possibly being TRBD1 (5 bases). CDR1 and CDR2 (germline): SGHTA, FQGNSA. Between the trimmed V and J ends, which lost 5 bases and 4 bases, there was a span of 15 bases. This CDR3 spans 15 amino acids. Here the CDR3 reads CASSRGGGAGNTIYF. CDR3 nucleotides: TGTGCCAGCAGCCGCGGGGGTGGCGCCGGAAACACCATATATTTT.

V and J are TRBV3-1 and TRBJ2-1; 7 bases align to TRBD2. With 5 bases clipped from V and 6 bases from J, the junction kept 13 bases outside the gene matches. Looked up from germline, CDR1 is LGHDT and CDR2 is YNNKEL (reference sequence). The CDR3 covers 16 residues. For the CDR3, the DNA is TGTGCCAGCAGCACTCTATGGCTAGCGGAGGGCAATGAGCAGTTCTTC. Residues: CASSTLWLAEGNEQFF.

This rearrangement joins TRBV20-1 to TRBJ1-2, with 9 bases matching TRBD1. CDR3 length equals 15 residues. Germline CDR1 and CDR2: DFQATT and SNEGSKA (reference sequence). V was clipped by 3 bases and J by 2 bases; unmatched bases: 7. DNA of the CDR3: TGCAGTGCTAGGGTTTTCGGACAGGGGAACTATGGCTACACCTTC. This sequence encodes CSARVFGQGNYGYTF.

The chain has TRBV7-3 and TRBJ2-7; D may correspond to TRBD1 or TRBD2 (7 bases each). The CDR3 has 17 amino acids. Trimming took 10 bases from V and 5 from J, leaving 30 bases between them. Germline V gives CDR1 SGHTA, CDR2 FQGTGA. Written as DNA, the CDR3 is TGTGCCACCCTCAAGGGAACAGGGGAGGGGGCGAACCACGAGCAGTACTTC. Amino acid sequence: CATLKGTGEGANHEQYF. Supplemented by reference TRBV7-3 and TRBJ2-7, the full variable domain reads GAGVSQTPSNKVTEKGKYVELRCDPISGHTALYWYRQSLGQGPEFLIYFQGTGAADDSGLPNDRFFAVRPEGSVSTLKIQRTERGDSAVYLCATLKGTGEGANHEQYFGPGTRLTVT.

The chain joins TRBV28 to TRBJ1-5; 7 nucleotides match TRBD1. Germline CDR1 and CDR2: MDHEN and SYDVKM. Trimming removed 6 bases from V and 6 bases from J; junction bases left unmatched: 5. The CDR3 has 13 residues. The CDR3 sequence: CASSRTGSQPQHF. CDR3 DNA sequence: TGTGCCAGCAGCAGGACAGGCTCTCAGCCCCAGCATTTT.

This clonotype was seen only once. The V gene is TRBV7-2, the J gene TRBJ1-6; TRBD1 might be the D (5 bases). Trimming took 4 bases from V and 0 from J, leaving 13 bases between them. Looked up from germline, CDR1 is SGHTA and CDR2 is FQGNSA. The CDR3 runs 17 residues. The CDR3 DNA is TGTGCCAGCAGCTCGCGGGGGGTCAGCTCCTATAATTCACCCCTCCACTTT. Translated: CASSSRGVSSYNSPLHF.

CDR3 nucleotides: TGTGCCAGCAGTTGGGGGCCCGGCACAGATACGCAGTATTTT. It encodes CASSWGPGTDTQYF. The V call is TRBV27, the J call TRBJ2-3; a possible D gene is TRBD1 (6 bases). In germline, CDR1 is MNHEY, CDR2 SMNVEV (reference sequence). The CDR3 length is 14 residues. Trimming shortened V by 4 bases and J by 1 base, and 9 bases separated the two germline ends.

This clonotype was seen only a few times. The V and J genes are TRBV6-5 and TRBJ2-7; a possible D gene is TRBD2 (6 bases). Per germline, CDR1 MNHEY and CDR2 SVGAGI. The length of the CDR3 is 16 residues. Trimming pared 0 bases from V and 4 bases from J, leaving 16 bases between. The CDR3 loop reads CASSYSSGVGGYEQYF. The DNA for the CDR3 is TGTGCCAGCAGTTACTCGAGTGGGGTCGGAGGGTACGAGCAGTACTTC.

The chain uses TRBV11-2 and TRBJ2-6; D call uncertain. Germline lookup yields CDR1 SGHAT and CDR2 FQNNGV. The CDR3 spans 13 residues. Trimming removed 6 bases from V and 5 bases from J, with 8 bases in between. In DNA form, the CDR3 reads TGTGCCAGCAGTCTTGACAGGGCCAACGTCCTGACTTTC. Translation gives CASSLDRANVLTF.